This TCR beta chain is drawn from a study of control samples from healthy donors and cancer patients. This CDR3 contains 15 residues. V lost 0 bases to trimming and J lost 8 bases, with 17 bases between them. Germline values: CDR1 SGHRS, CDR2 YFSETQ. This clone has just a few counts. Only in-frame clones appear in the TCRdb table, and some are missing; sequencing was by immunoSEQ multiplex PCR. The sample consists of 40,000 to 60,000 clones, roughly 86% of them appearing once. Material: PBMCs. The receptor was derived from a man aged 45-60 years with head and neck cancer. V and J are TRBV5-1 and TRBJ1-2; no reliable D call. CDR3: CASSLVPGSSIGYTF. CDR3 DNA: TGCGCCAGCAGCTTGGTTCCGGGTTCAAGCATCGGCTACACCTTC.